This T cell receptor (beta chain) was found in a study of beta chain features in type 1 diabetes. Overall study findings and caveats: cDNA sequencing could over-represent cells with high TCR expression.

About this clone itself: Its specificity is not known.

The entirety of the isolated RNA underwent reverse transcription, so expressed TCRB transcripts were sequenced. The protocol was immunoSEQ multiplex PCR, while the TCRdb copy is restricted to in-frame clones and leaves out a portion. Among approximately 150,000 clones listed, less than 9.5% were seen once. Germline V gives CDR1 GTSNPN, CDR2 SVGIG (reference sequence). The CDR3 is 16 amino acids. V lost 0 bases and J lost 0, with 14 bases in between. Blood was drawn once from each donor into heparinised tubes. The draws averaged about 120 mL. Purities in excess of 98% were seen in all sorted populations.

The specimen was central memory CD4+ T cells from blood. The TCR was taken from a woman under 30 in good health. The genes are TRBV30 and TRBJ1-1; D is uncertain. The CDR3 nucleotides are TGTGCCTGGAGTGTACGTGAGGTTGGCCTGAACACTGAAGCTTTCTTT. Translation: CAWSVREVGLNTEAFF. Filled out from reference TRBV30 and TRBJ1-1, the complete variable domain reads SQTIHQWPATLVQPVGSPLSLECTVEGTSNPNLYWYRQAAGRGLQLLFYSVGIGQISSEVPQNLSASRPQDRQFILSSKKLLLSDSGFYLCAWSVREVGLNTEAFFGQGTRLTVV.